The 18 T cell receptor beta chains given below trace back to one sample, sequenced in a study of blood T cell repertoires in COVID-19. The table came from immunoSEQ multiplex PCR; TCRdb's copy has only in-frame clones and leaves some out. The sample has about 130,000 clones; around 89% are singletons. The material sequenced was peripheral blood. Receptor source: a man in his forties or fifties with acute or convalescent COVID-19.

The rearrangement uses TRBV12-3 or TRBV12-4 and TRBJ1-1; D ambiguous. V was clipped by 4 bases and J by 9 bases, with 12 bases between them. The CDR3 runs to 12 residues. CDR3 amino acids: CASSSEGLQAFF. The CDR3 region has the DNA TGTGCCAGCAGTTCGGAGGGCCTCCAAGCTTTCTTT.

The table lists this clone with a count of one. The chain combines TRBV6-5 with TRBJ1-2; perhaps TRBD1 as D (6 bases). V was pared by 6 bases and J by 3 bases, with 14 bases between. This CDR3 has 14 residues. CDR1 is MNHEY, CDR2 SVGAGI, per germline. The CDR3 DNA reads TGTGCCAGCAGGGAGACAGGCGGAGACTATGGCTACACCTTC. Amino acids: CASRETGGDYGYTF.

This rearrangement joins TRBV9 to TRBJ1-2, with no clear D. Germline values: CDR1 SGDLS, CDR2 YYNGEE. V lost 2 bases and J lost 5, with 10 bases in between. The CDR3 is made up of 13 amino acids. CDR3 bases: TGTGCCAGCAGCGTCCACCAACGGTATGGCTACACCTTC. Translating gives CASSVHQRYGYTF.

This clone was recorded only once. The CDR3 region is CASSDRGLIAEQFF. DNA of the CDR3: TGTGCCAGTAGCGACAGGGGGCTGATAGCTGAGCAGTTCTTC. The chain joins TRBV19 to TRBJ2-1; TRBD1 aligns across 10 bases. The CDR3 is made up of 14 amino acids. CDR1 and CDR2 from the germline V gene are LNHDA and SQIVND (reference sequence). With V trimmed by 6 bases and J by 9 bases, 8 bases remained unmatched. Full variable domain (rest looked up from reference TRBV19 and TRBJ2-1): DGGITQSPKYLFRKEGQNVTLSCEQNLNHDAMYWYRQDPGQGLRLIYYSQIVNDFQKGDIAEGYSVSREKKESFPLTVTSAQKNPTAFYLCASSDRGLIAEQFFGPGTRLTVL.

V gene TRBV20-1 combines with J gene TRBJ1-6, with TRBD1 matching over 7 bases. This CDR3 comprises 15 residues. Germline V lookup: CDR1 DFQATT, CDR2 SNEGSKA (reference sequence). Trimming at V came to 3 bases and at J to 3 bases, leaving 5 bases not matched to a gene. The chain's CDR3 is CSASQGGDYNSPLHF. The CDR3 nucleotides are TGCAGTGCTAGTCAGGGGGGAGACTATAATTCACCCCTCCACTTT.

The gene calls are TRBV27 and TRBJ1-2; no firm D call. With 3 bases removed from V and 4 bases from J, the gap between germline ends came to 9 bases. Germline CDR1 is MNHEY and CDR2 is SMNVEV (reference sequence). The CDR3 is 13 residues long. DNA of the CDR3: TGTGCCAGCAGTTTCCGGGGTAGCTATGGCTACACCTTC. As protein: CASSFRGSYGYTF.

The gene calls are TRBV10-1 and TRBJ1-1; no clear D gene. The CDR3 contains 10 residues. The ends were cut back, 7 bases at V and 2 bases at J, with 2 bases in the middle. The V gene's germline CDR1 is WNHNN and CDR2 SYGVQD (reference sequence). This chain's CDR3 is CASINTEAFF. The CDR3 DNA follows: TGCGCCAGCATAAACACTGAAGCTTTCTTT.

The chain links TRBV5-1 to TRBJ1-2; 7 positions agree with TRBD1. V lost 6 bases and J lost 14; bases outside the gene matches: 13. This CDR3 has 12 residues. Germline V gives CDR1 SGHRS, CDR2 YFSETQ. CDR3 in DNA: TGCGCCAGCACCTCATCCGGGACAGCAAAAACCTTC. Encoded protein: CASTSSGTAKTF. Full variable domain (missing parts from reference TRBV5-1 and TRBJ1-2): KAGVTQTPRYLIKTRGQQVTLSCSPISGHRSVSWYQQTPGQGLQFLFEYFSETQRNKGNFPGRFSGRQFSNSRSEMNVSTLELGDSALYLCASTSSGTAKTFGSGTRLTVV.

The CDR3 DNA is TGTGCCAGCAGTGGGACAGGGGGTATGGGCTACACCTTC. As protein: CASSGTGGMGYTF. This chain uses TRBV2 with TRBJ1-2, with 10 bases aligning to TRBD1. The germline V gene encodes CDR1 SNHLY and CDR2 FYNNEI. The length of the CDR3 is 13 residues. Losses at the gene ends were 4 bases for V and 8 bases for J; bases not matched to a gene: 4.

This chain connects TRBV5-5 to TRBJ1-1, with TRBD1 identical over 8 bases. The CDR3 is 14 residues long. CDR1 is SGHKS, CDR2 YYEKEE, per germline (reference sequence). Trimming cost V 5 bases and J 3 bases; bases outside gene matches: 6. Here the CDR3 DNA reads TGTGCCAGCAGTCCGGACAGGGCCTACACTGAAGCTTTCTTT. It encodes CASSPDRAYTEAFF.

The chain recombines TRBV2 with TRBJ1-5; 10 nucleotides agree with TRBD1. Germline CDR1 reads SNHLY; CDR2 reads FYNNEI. The CDR3 has 15 residues. Trimming cost V 9 bases and J 1 base; bases outside gene matches: 6. CDR3 nucleotides: TGTGCCAGTGCGGGACAGGGGTTGAGCAATCAGCCCCAGCATTTT. Its translation: CASAGQGLSNQPQHF.

V usage is TRBV12-3 or TRBV12-4 and J usage is TRBJ1-2, with TRBD1 identical over 8 bases. This CDR3 spans 13 amino acids. With 6 bases clipped from V and 4 bases from J, the junction kept 4 bases outside the gene matches. This CDR3 reads CASSPTGGYGYTF. CDR3 sequence (DNA): TGTGCCAGCAGCCCCACAGGGGGCTATGGCTACACCTTC.

The CDR3 sequence: CASSLGQGVYGYTF. DNA of the CDR3: TGTGCCAGCAGCTTAGGACAGGGGGTCTATGGCTACACCTTC. V gene TRBV7-2 combines with J gene TRBJ1-2; 9 bases fit TRBD1. Germline CDR1 is SGHTA and CDR2 is FQGNSA. The V gene end was trimmed by 1 base and the J gene end by 4 bases; junction bases not matched to a gene: 1. This CDR3 is built from 14 residues.

The J gene is TRBJ2-4, the V gene TRBV3-1 (or the pseudogene TRBV3-2), with D uncertain. Trimming removed 3 bases at V and 5 bases at J, with 5 bases between. The CDR3 runs to 12 residues. Germline CDR1 LGHDT, CDR2 YNNKEL (reference sequence). The CDR3 protein is CASSQAENIQYF. In DNA form, the CDR3 reads TGTGCCAGCAGCCAGGCAGAAAACATTCAGTACTTC.

V gene TRBV3-1 (or the pseudogene TRBV3-2) combines with J gene TRBJ1-5; 10 bases are a match to TRBD1. V shed 4 bases, J shed 3 bases, and the junction held 3 bases outside the gene matches. Looked up from germline, CDR1 is LGHDT and CDR2 is YNNKEL (reference sequence). This CDR3 contains 15 residues. CDR3 loop: CASSPGQGFNQPQHF. The CDR3 nucleotides read TGTGCCAGCAGCCCGGGACAGGGGTTCAATCAGCCCCAGCATTTT.

In this sample, this clone turned up a few times. This chain links TRBV3-1 (or the pseudogene TRBV3-2) with TRBJ1-4; TRBD1 matches at 9 bases. Trimming cost V 4 bases and J 8 bases; bases outside gene matches: 8. Per the germline V gene, CDR1 is LGHDT and CDR2 is YNNKEL (reference sequence). This CDR3 spans 15 amino acids. The CDR3 DNA reads TGTGCCAGCAGCCCCTCGGGGACAGGGTACGAAAAACTGTTTTTT. Protein sequence: CASSPSGTGYEKLFF.

This clone has just one count. The chain joins TRBV6-5 to TRBJ1-1; D possibly corresponds to TRBD1 (5 bases). This CDR3 has 15 amino acids. CDR1 and CDR2 from the germline V gene are MNHEY and SVGAGI. V shed 10 bases and J shed 0 bases, with 18 bases lying between them. CDR3 loop: CATGGWPGMNTEAFF. The CDR3 bases are TGTGCCACCGGGGGGTGGCCGGGAATGAACACTGAAGCTTTCTTT.

V usage is TRBV30 and J usage is TRBJ2-7; the D gene is possibly TRBD1 (6 bases). Trimming removed 0 bases from V and 1 base from J, with 22 bases in between. Germline CDR1 reads GTSNPN; CDR2 reads SVGIG (reference sequence). This CDR3 is 18 amino acids long. The CDR3 is CAWSVEAGVVRVSYEQYF. CDR3 in DNA: TGTGCCTGGAGTGTGGAGGCAGGGGTAGTTCGAGTATCCTACGAGCAGTACTTC. Together with reference TRBV30 and TRBJ2-7, the CDR3 gives the full variable domain: SQTIHQWPATLVQPVGSPLSLECTVEGTSNPNLYWYRQAAGRGLQLLFYSVGIGQISSEVPQNLSASRPQDRQFILSSKKLLLSDSGFYLCAWSVEAGVVRVSYEQYFGPGTRLTVT.